This entry is about one T cell receptor beta chain. The sample is drawn from a study of T-cell reconstitution after alpha-beta-depleted transplantation in children. The library targeted TCRbeta and was prepared with unique molecular identifiers. From the PCR reads, TCRdb called clonotypes with MiXCR, one entry per CDR3 protein. Here the sample spans 350,000 to 400,000 distinct CDR3 sequences, 13% being singletons. V was clipped by 6 bases and J by 5 bases; unmatched bases: 5. The CDR3 consists of 13 residues. This TCR came from a human donor who donated a stem cell graft to a child with Fanconi anemia. The source was PBMCs, collected from the stem cell graft. The V call is TRBV12-3 or TRBV12-4, the J call TRBJ1-1; 8 nucleotides align to TRBD1. The CDR3 here is CASRTGVKTEAFF. In nucleotides, the CDR3 is TGTGCCAGCAGGACAGGGGTTAAAACTGAAGCTTTCTTT.